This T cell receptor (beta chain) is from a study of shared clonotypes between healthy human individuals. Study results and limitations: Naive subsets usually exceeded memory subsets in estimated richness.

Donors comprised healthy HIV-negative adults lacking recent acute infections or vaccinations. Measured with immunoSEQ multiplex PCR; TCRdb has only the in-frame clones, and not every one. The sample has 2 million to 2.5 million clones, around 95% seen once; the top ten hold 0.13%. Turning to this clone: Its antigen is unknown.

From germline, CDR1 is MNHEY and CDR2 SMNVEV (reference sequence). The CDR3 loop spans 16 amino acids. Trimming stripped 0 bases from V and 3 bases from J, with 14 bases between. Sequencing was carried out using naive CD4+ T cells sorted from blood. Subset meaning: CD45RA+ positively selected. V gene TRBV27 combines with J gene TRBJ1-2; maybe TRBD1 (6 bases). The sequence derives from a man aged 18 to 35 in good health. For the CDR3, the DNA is TGTGCCAGCAGTTTATCGGTTCGGGGGCTACACTATGGCTACACCTTC. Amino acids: CASSLSVRGLHYGYTF.